This TCR beta chain was documented in a study of graft-versus-host responses after intestinal transplantation. Study-wide context: Each recipient received a multivisceral, liver-intestinal, or isolated intestinal graft. Anti-thymocyte globulin was used for induction in all recipients, who then took tacrolimus and steroids for approximately 3 years.

Germline CDR1 LGHNA, CDR2 YNFKEQ. There are 14 residues in the CDR3. The V gene end was trimmed by 1 base and the J gene end by 0 bases; junction bases not matched to a gene: 0. Study-wide results and limits: Recipient marrow harbored GvH clones, some of which surfaced first in ileum or blood. High graft-versus-host to host-versus-graft clonal ratios were seen in allografts of patients with graft-donor T cell macrochimerism.

With regard to this clone: No antigen is known for it.

The method was immunoSEQ multiplex PCR; TCRdb's version includes in-frame clones alone and lacks a portion of them. Of 50,000 to 80,000 clones in the sample, roughly 90% are singletons; the top ten hold about 1.7%. Sequences were derived from unstimulated CD8+ T cells sorted from spleen or lymph node cells, sampled before transplant. The V call is TRBV4-2, the J call TRBJ2-7; 7 bases fit TRBD2. The clonotype originates from a human donor who was the organ donor for an intestinal transplant. CDR3 amino acids: CASSQGDYSYEQYF. CDR3 bases: TGTGCCAGCAGCCAAGGGGACTACTCCTACGAGCAGTACTTC.